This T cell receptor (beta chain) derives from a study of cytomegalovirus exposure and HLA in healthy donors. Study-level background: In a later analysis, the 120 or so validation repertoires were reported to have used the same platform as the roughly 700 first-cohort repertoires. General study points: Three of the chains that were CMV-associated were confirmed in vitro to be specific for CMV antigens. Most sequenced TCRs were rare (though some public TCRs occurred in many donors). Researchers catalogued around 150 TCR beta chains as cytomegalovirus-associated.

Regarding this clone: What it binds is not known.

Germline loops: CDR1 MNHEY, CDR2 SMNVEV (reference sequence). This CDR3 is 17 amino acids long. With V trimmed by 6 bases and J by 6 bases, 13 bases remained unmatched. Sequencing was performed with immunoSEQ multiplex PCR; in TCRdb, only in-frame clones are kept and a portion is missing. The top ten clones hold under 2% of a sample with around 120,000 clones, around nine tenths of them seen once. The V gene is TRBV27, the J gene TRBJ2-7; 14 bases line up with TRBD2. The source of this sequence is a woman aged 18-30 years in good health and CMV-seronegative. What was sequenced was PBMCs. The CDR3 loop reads CASSRTGTSGGTGEQYF. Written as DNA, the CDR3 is TGTGCCAGCAGCAGGACCGGGACTAGCGGGGGAACCGGCGAGCAGTACTTC.